This is a list of T cell receptor beta chains from one sample in a study of T cell changes during pregnancy in multiple sclerosis. Produced via immunoSEQ multiplex PCR; TCRdb's table is partial and in-frame only. The table shows under 35,000 clones, with roughly 89% occurring only once. Here the sequenced sample was CD4+ T cells from peripheral blood mononuclear cells, taken in the third trimester of pregnancy. The origin of the receptors is a female donor in good health, enrolled as a control in a pregnancy study. The CDR3 runs from the conserved cysteine through the conserved F or W. The D gene is left open where the match is weak. Only some rows state a clone size, as once, few, many or a class for expanded clones.

clone_size	d_call	v_call	j_call	cdr3_aa	cdr3_nt
-	TRBD2	TRBV2	TRBJ2-3	CASSGGLAGADTQYF	TGTGCCAGCAGTGGAGGACTAGCGGGAGCAGATACGCAGTATTTT
medium-sized	-	TRBV5-4	TRBJ2-7	CAYRAGGLYEQYF	TGTGCCTACCGAGCAGGGGGGCTCTACGAGCAGTACTTC
-	-	TRBV27	TRBJ1-2	CASSGGADGYTF	TGTGCCAGCAGTGGGGGGGCGGATGGCTACACCTTC
-	-	TRBV19	TRBJ2-6	CASSILGANVLTF	TGTGCCAGTAGTATACTCGGGGCCAACGTCCTGACTTTC
-	TRBD2	TRBV15	TRBJ2-7	CATSTKMGTSGGTTYEQYF	TGTGCCACCAGCACAAAGATGGGGACTAGCGGGGGCACAACCTACGAGCAGTACTTC
-	TRBD1	TRBV6-1	TRBJ1-1	CASKWGQSNTEAFF	TGTGCCAGCAAATGGGGACAGTCGAACACTGAAGCTTTCTTT
-	-	TRBV5-1	TRBJ2-3	CASSLARGGQGDTQYF	TGCGCCAGCAGCTTGGCCAGGGGAGGGCAAGGAGATACGCAGTATTTT
-	TRBD1	TRBV11-1	TRBJ2-6	CASSSQGAGANVLTF	TGTGCCAGCAGCTCACAGGGGGCCGGGGCCAACGTCCTGACTTTC
once	-	TRBV19	TRBJ1-2	CASSINTGNYGYTF	TGTGCCAGTAGTATAAACACGGGAAACTATGGCTACACCTTC
-	-	TRBV27	TRBJ1-2	CASSLSGHGYTF	TGTGCCAGCAGTTTATCGGGGCATGGCTACACCTTC
-	-	TRBV11-3	TRBJ1-1	CASSSRMNTEAFF	TGTGCCAGCAGCTCCAGGATGAACACTGAAGCTTTCTTT
-	TRBD2	TRBV7-9	TRBJ2-1	CASSLTLWSGRTDEQFF	TGTGCCAGCAGCTTAACTCTATGGAGCGGGAGAACCGATGAGCAGTTCTTC
-	-	TRBV9	TRBJ2-7	CASSVSGSGEQYF	TGTGCCAGCAGCGTCTCAGGGTCTGGCGAGCAGTACTTC
-	-	TRBV6-6	TRBJ2-3	CASRRAGPTDTQYF	TGTGCCAGCCGGAGGGCGGGCCCCACAGATACGCAGTATTTT
-	TRBD1	TRBV29-1	TRBJ2-2	CSVDRGTNTGELFF	TGCAGCGTCGACAGGGGAACGAACACCGGGGAGCTGTTTTTT
once	-	TRBV19	TRBJ1-2	CASSIEALYGYTF	TGTGCCAGTAGTATAGAAGCCCTCTATGGCTACACCTTC
-	TRBD2	TRBV9	TRBJ2-3	CASSVSPSGGTIYTDTQYF	TGTGCCAGCAGCGTATCCCCGAGCGGGGGCACTATATACACAGATACGCAGTATTTT
-	-	TRBV15	TRBJ1-5	CATSRDQQEGNF	TGTGCCACCAGCAGAGATCAACAGGAGGGTAATTTT
-	-	TRBV7-9	TRBJ1-2	CASSLGGRVDGYTF	TGTGCCAGCAGCTTAGGAGGCAGGGTGGATGGCTACACCTTC
-	-	TRBV6-6	TRBJ2-1	CASSFPGGRYNEQFF	TGTGCCAGCAGTTTCCCCGGAGGGAGATACAATGAGCAGTTCTTC
few	-	TRBV19	TRBJ2-3	CASSRADTQYF	TGTGCCAGTAGTCGGGCAGATACGCAGTATTTT
-	-	TRBV5-8	TRBJ1-2	CASSSFNYGYTF	TGTGCCAGCAGCTCTTTCAACTATGGCTACACCTTC
-	-	TRBV19	TRBJ1-1	CASSIEVNTEAFF	TGTGCCAGTAGTATTGAGGTGAACACTGAAGCTTTCTTT
-	TRBD1	TRBV10-2	TRBJ1-5	CASSGTGSDQPQHF	TGCGCCAGCAGTGGGACAGGATCGGATCAGCCCCAGCATTTT
-	TRBD1	TRBV7-8	TRBJ1-2	CASSSSWDRAPYGYTF	TGTGCCAGCAGCTCGAGCTGGGACAGGGCACCCTATGGCTACACCTTC
-	-	TRBV10-3	TRBJ1-1	CAISESAGVNTEAFF	TGTGCCATCAGTGAGTCTGCAGGGGTGAACACTGAAGCTTTCTTT
few	-	TRBV9	TRBJ1-1	CASSGASGGTEAFF	TGTGCCAGCAGCGGAGCATCCGGGGGCACTGAAGCTTTCTTT
-	TRBD1	TRBV5-4	TRBJ1-2	CASSLRDRRNWANYGYTF	TGTGCCAGCAGCTTGAGGGACAGAAGGAATTGGGCTAACTATGGCTACACCTTC
-	-	TRBV11-2	TRBJ1-5	CASSLGSGSNQPQHF	TGTGCCAGCAGCTTAGGTTCAGGGTCTAATCAGCCCCAGCATTTT
-	TRBD1	TRBV30	TRBJ1-5	CAWGDSNYNQPQHF	TGTGCCTGGGGGGACAGTAATTACAATCAGCCCCAGCATTTT
-	-	TRBV7-2	TRBJ1-1	CASSLAGQADTEAFF	TGTGCCAGCAGCTTAGCGGGGCAGGCGGACACTGAAGCTTTCTTT
-	-	TRBV7-2	TRBJ2-7	CASSLLRLYEQYF	TGTGCCAGCAGCTTACTCAGGCTGTACGAGCAGTACTTC